This note documents a single T cell receptor beta chain sequence. This clonotype was recorded at least ten times. Its target antigen remains unknown. No base qualities exist here, and no much larger clone lies one base off it. This sample was taken from a study of T-cell reconstitution after alpha-beta-depleted transplantation in children (dated by TCRdb to 2015 to 2016). About the full investigation: The study quantitatively tracked T-cell immune reconstitution after TCRalphabeta/CD19-depleted allogeneic hematopoietic cell transplantation in children using TCR repertoire profiling. Findings and caveats that apply to the study as a whole: In some patients, the high TCRbeta diversity seen at day 60 was put down to recipient T cells and intrathymic progenitors that had survived conditioning. The frequencies of hyperexpanded clones fell over the following months, and after one year, T-cell counts and TCRbeta diversity were mostly attributed to newly produced T cells. About two months after transplant, the apparently early recovery of alphabetaT-cell counts reportedly depended on just several hundred clones that had expanded rapidly and came from non-depleted graft cells.

The treatment or condition label of this sample denotes: allogeneic hematopoietic cell transplantation with graft depleted of TCRalphabeta T cells and CD19 B cells. TCRalphabeta/CD19-depleted allogeneic hematopoietic cell grafts were given to the transplant recipients, all of whom were children. Library generation was performed with PCR. Instrument on record: Illumina HiSeq 2500. TCR library preparation used molecular barcoding, with unique molecular identifiers applied to normalize quantification of the TCRbeta repertoire. TCRdb handled the public reads itself, with Q25 trimming in fastp and clone calling in MiXCR, and kept productive beta chains. Rows with one shared CDR3 protein collapse into an entry with the most common genes and DNA. This sample holds 490,000 or so distinct CDR3 sequences; more than 9% were observed only once. Around 2.2% of the sample goes to the ten largest clones. The germline V gene (reference sequence) specifies DFQATT as CDR1 and SNEGSKA as CDR2. Reading from cysteine to phenylalanine, the CDR3 counts 11 amino acids. Just the 33-base CDR3 DNA is kept, in frame starting at base 1. V gives up 6 bases and J gives up 12 bases, and the segment between their germline ends measures 18 bases.

This sequence originates from a child aged 2-9 years with inherited bone marrow failure, due to receive a stem cell transplant. The sequence is built from TRBV20-1 and TRBJ2-7; D gene: possibly TRBD1, on 5 matching bases. Source: PBMCs, taken before TCRalphabeta/CD19-depleted stem cell transplant. Here the CDR3 is given as CSAILTGAGYF. The nucleotide sequence is given as TGCAGTGCCATTTTAACAGGAGCCGGGTACTTC.